Listed below are T cell receptor beta chains from one sample, sequenced in a study of control samples from healthy donors and cancer patients. The assay was immunoSEQ multiplex PCR, and TCRdb's table has in-frame clones only and misses some. Among about 410,000 clones, approximately 92% were seen once, and the ten largest hold more than 6%. The source material was PBMCs. The source of these receptors is a man aged 35-49 years with head and neck cancer. CDR3s include the opening cysteine and the closing phenylalanine or tryptophan. The D gene is left open where the match is weak. Some rows mark clone size as missing; the rest say once, few, many or name a class of expanded clone.

V gene	clone size	D gene	CDR3 length	J gene	CDR3 protein	CDR3 DNA
TRBV27	once	TRBD2	15	TRBJ2-7	CASSHGTSGPYEQYF	TGTGCCAGCAGTCACGGGACTAGCGGTCCCTACGAGCAGTACTTC
TRBV12-3/TRBV12-4	.	.	13	TRBJ1-1	CASSRTRDTEAFF	TGTGCCAGCAGCCGGACAAGGGACACTGAAGCTTTCTTT
TRBV20-1	.	.	11	TRBJ1-1	CSARDYTEAFF	TGCAGTGCTAGAGATTACACTGAAGCTTTCTTT
TRBV6-6	.	.	14	TRBJ1-5	CASTPTDSNQPQHF	TGTGCCAGCACCCCCACGGATAGCAATCAGCCCCAGCATTTT
TRBV7-2	.	TRBD1	14	TRBJ1-2	CASSPTGGAYGYTF	TGTGCCAGCAGCCCGACAGGGGGTGCCTATGGCTACACCTTC
TRBV7-9	.	.	19	TRBJ1-3	CASSLASAVGPSSGNTIYF	TGTGCCAGCAGCTTAGCGAGTGCCGTCGGGCCTAGCTCTGGAAACACCATATATTTT
TRBV15	.	.	13	TRBJ2-5	CATSSRLGETQYF	TGTGCCACCAGCAGCCGGTTAGGGGAGACCCAGTACTTC
TRBV19	.	.	15	TRBJ1-5	CASSSTGFSNQPQHF	TGTGCCAGTAGCTCGACAGGCTTTAGCAATCAGCCCCAGCATTTT
TRBV28	.	TRBD2	15	TRBJ2-1	CATSTTSGAWDEQFF	TGTGCCACCTCCACGACTAGCGGGGCATGGGATGAGCAGTTCTTC
TRBV2	once	TRBD2	18	TRBJ2-4	CASSEAAVTGTGGNIQYF	TGTGCCAGCAGTGAGGCCGCTGTCACCGGGACGGGGGGAAACATTCAGTACTTC
TRBV24-1	.	.	11	TRBJ2-1	CATSDLYEQFF	TGTGCCACCAGTGATTTGTATGAGCAGTTCTTC
TRBV28	.	.	14	TRBJ2-2	CASNIRGHTGELFF	TGTGCCAGTAATATCCGCGGACACACCGGGGAGCTGTTTTTT
TRBV2	.	.	14	TRBJ2-7	CASADSASLYEQYF	TGTGCCAGCGCAGACAGTGCATCCCTCTACGAGCAGTACTTC
TRBV7-9	.	TRBD2	12	TRBJ2-1	CASSASGIEQFF	TGTGCCAGCAGCGCTAGCGGGATCGAGCAGTTCTTC
TRBV5-3	.	TRBD2	18	TRBJ2-7	CARSSYGTSGTRRYEQYF	TGTGCCAGAAGCTCCTACGGGACTAGCGGGACTCGTCGCTACGAGCAGTACTTC
TRBV6-6	.	TRBD2	15	TRBJ2-1	CASTPTSGEYNEQFF	TGTGCCAGCACCCCGACTAGCGGGGAATACAATGAGCAGTTCTTC
TRBV9	.	.	15	TRBJ2-1	CASSGSATGPSEQFF	TGTGCCAGCAGCGGAAGTGCGACTGGGCCGAGTGAGCAGTTCTTC
TRBV28	.	TRBD1	15	TRBJ1-4	CASSRDRPLNEKLFF	TGTGCCAGCAGTAGGGACAGACCGCTAAATGAAAAACTGTTTTTT
TRBV29-1	.	.	12	TRBJ1-1	CSATRENTEAFF	TGCAGCGCTACTCGGGAGAACACTGAAGCTTTCTTT
TRBV19	once	TRBD1	13	TRBJ1-5	CASSDREVRPQHF	TGTGCCAGTAGTGACAGGGAGGTTCGGCCCCAGCATTTT
TRBV28	few	.	14	TRBJ2-1	CASSSRRGKNEQFF	TGTGCCAGCAGTTCCCGTCGGGGGAAAAATGAGCAGTTCTTC
TRBV7-9	.	TRBD2	14	TRBJ2-3	CASSYAGGADTQYF	TGTGCCAGCAGCTACGCGGGGGGTGCAGATACGCAGTATTTT
TRBV4-3	.	TRBD2	15	TRBJ2-3	CASSQGGRGPDTQYF	TGCGCCAGCAGCCAGGGGGGGAGGGGTCCAGATACGCAGTATTTT
TRBV18	once	TRBD1	15	TRBJ1-1	CASSRGTAVSITAFF	TGTGCCAGCTCTAGGGGGACAGCAGTAAGTATAACGGCTTTCTTT
TRBV7-2	once	TRBD1	16	TRBJ1-2	CASSGGQGPLDYGYTF	TGTGCCAGCAGTGGTGGACAGGGCCCTCTTGATTATGGCTACACCTTC
TRBV6-5	few	.	13	TRBJ1-2	CASSYNIDYGYTF	TGTGCCAGCAGTTACAACATTGACTATGGCTACACCTTC
TRBV27	few	.	16	TRBJ2-6	CASSSLRVSGANVLTF	TGTGCCAGCAGTTCGTTACGGGTCTCTGGGGCCAACGTCCTGACTTTC
TRBV12-5	.	.	13	TRBJ2-3	CASGLDQGDTQYF	TGTGCTAGTGGTTTGGACCAGGGAGATACGCAGTATTTT
TRBV28	.	.	12	TRBJ2-7	CASSLSSYEQYF	TGTGCCAGCAGTTTGAGTTCTTACGAGCAGTACTTC
TRBV11-2	.	.	12	TRBJ2-7	CASSLNEMNFNF	TGTGCCAGCAGCTTAAATGAGATGAACTTTAACTTC
TRBV29-1	.	TRBD1	17	TRBJ2-5	CSVEAIYRDRGGETQYF	TGCAGCGTTGAAGCTATATACCGGGACAGGGGAGGAGAGACCCAGTACTTC
TRBV19	once	.	16	TRBJ1-4	CASSHRDSRGAEKLFF	TGTGCCAGTAGTCACCGGGACTCCCGGGGGGCGGAAAAACTGTTTTTT
TRBV2	.	.	17	TRBJ1-5	CASSDSAGPYSNQPQHF	TGTGCCAGCAGTGACTCGGCGGGACCATATAGCAATCAGCCCCAGCATTTT
TRBV19	.	.	15	TRBJ2-2	CASSMGRGSTGELFF	TGTGCCAGTAGTATGGGCAGGGGCAGCACCGGGGAGCTGTTTTTT
TRBV27	.	.	11	TRBJ2-1	CASSRANEQFF	TGTGCCAGCTCAAGGGCCAATGAGCAGTTCTTC
TRBV9	.	.	13	TRBJ1-2	CASSPRRVDGYTF	TGTGCCAGCAGCCCGAGACGAGTAGATGGCTACACCTTC
TRBV30	.	.	11	TRBJ1-2	CAWMDSYGYTF	TGTGCCTGGATGGACAGCTATGGCTACACCTTC
TRBV27	once	TRBD2	18	TRBJ2-1	CASSFGLAGAGSYNEQFF	TGTGCCAGCAGTTTTGGACTAGCGGGAGCTGGGTCCTACAATGAGCAGTTCTTC
TRBV7-3	.	TRBD2	20	TRBJ2-1	CASSFTGGSRLPSSYNEQFF	TGTGCCAGCAGCTTTACGGGGGGGTCTCGGCTTCCCAGCTCCTACAATGAGCAGTTCTTC
TRBV10-3	.	TRBD2	15	TRBJ2-2	CAISVLAGVTGELFF	TGTGCCATCAGTGTATTAGCGGGAGTTACCGGGGAGCTGTTTTTT
TRBV27	once	.	14	TRBJ2-3	CASTLSGPANTQYF	TGTGCCAGCACCCTGAGCGGACCAGCAAATACGCAGTATTTT
TRBV2	.	.	13	TRBJ1-1	CASTAGDGTEAFF	TGTGCCAGCACCGCAGGGGACGGAACTGAAGCTTTCTTT
TRBV6-6	.	.	16	TRBJ1-5	CASRNRDKNSNQPQHF	TGTGCCAGCAGAAACCGGGACAAGAATAGCAATCAGCCCCAGCATTTT
TRBV13	.	.	15	TRBJ2-1	CASSPWGLRVNEQFF	TGTGCCAGCAGCCCTTGGGGCTTACGGGTAAATGAGCAGTTCTTC
TRBV28	once	.	15	TRBJ1-1	CASSSGTGGFTEAFF	TGTGCCAGCAGTTCCGGGACCGGAGGGTTTACTGAAGCTTTCTTT